The next 27 T cell receptor beta chains were all read from a single sample in a study of T cell responses to AZD1222 COVID-19 vaccine. This table comes from immunoSEQ multiplex PCR, and its TCRdb copy is limited to in-frame clones, with some not included. The sample contains fewer than 150,000 clones, 85% to 90% of which appear only once. This material consisted of peripheral blood, taken 28 days after the second AZD1222 dose. The receptors originated from an adult who received the AZD1222 COVID-19 vaccine.

The chain recombines TRBV5-1 with TRBJ2-3; the D is unclear. Germline lookup yields CDR1 SGHRS and CDR2 YFSETQ. Trimming left V 3 bases short and J 0 bases short, with 14 bases between. The CDR3 extends over 16 amino acids. The CDR3 DNA reads as TGCGCCAGCAGCTCGGGTTTAGTGTCCAGCACAGATACGCAGTATTTT. Protein sequence: CASSSGLVSSTDTQYF.

J is TRBJ2-7 and V is TRBV5-4; 7 bases fit TRBD1. Germline loops: CDR1 SGHNT, CDR2 YYREEE (reference sequence). Losses at the gene ends were 10 bases for V and 4 bases for J; bases not matched to a gene: 11. This CDR3 has 13 amino acids. CDR3 loop: CAFTGASAYEQYF. Here the CDR3 DNA reads TGTGCCTTCACAGGGGCCTCGGCATACGAGCAGTACTTC.

This chain uses TRBV12-3 or TRBV12-4 with TRBJ1-2, with TRBD1 identical over 7 bases. With 5 bases clipped from V and 4 bases from J, the junction kept 4 bases outside the gene matches. CDR3 length: 13 residues. The CDR3 bases are TGTGCCAGCAGTAGAACAGGGGCCTATGGCTACACCTTC. Amino acid sequence: CASSRTGAYGYTF.

V gene TRBV6-4 combines with J gene TRBJ1-2; TRBD1 matches at 7 bases. Germline V lookup: CDR1 MRHNA, CDR2 SNTAGT. The V gene end was trimmed by 6 bases and the J gene end by 8 bases; junction bases not matched to a gene: 3. The CDR3 totals 11 residues. Here the CDR3 reads CASSGGQGYTF. In DNA, the CDR3 is TGTGCCAGCAGCGGGGGACAGGGCTACACCTTC.

The chain is built from TRBV3-1 (or the pseudogene TRBV3-2) and TRBJ2-2; 8 bases line up with TRBD2. The germline V gene encodes CDR1 LGHDT and CDR2 YNNKEL (reference sequence). This CDR3 spans 21 amino acids. V lost 0 bases to trimming and J lost 3 bases; unmatched junction nucleotides: 18. CDR3 in amino acids: CASSQESFIFRGRPDTGELFF. The CDR3 DNA reads as TGTGCCAGCAGCCAAGAGAGCTTTATCTTTCGCGGGAGGCCCGACACCGGGGAGCTGTTTTTT.

The V gene is TRBV6-5, the J gene TRBJ2-7; 7 nucleotides agree with TRBD2. Germline V lookup: CDR1 MNHEY, CDR2 SVGAGI. With V trimmed by 6 bases and J by 3 bases, 5 bases remained unmatched. The CDR3 is made up of 13 amino acids. The CDR3: CASRGGRGYEQYF. CDR3 DNA sequence: TGTGCCAGCAGGGGCGGGAGAGGCTACGAGCAGTACTTC.

The chain combines TRBV7-9 with TRBJ1-5; no clear D gene. Germline V gives CDR1 SEHNR, CDR2 FQNEAQ (reference sequence). The ends were cut back, 7 bases at V and 4 bases at J, with 8 bases in the middle. This CDR3 region has 12 residues. CDR3 sequence reads: CASTHDNQPQHF. CDR3 DNA: TGTGCCAGCACCCACGATAATCAGCCCCAGCATTTT. The full variable domain, completed using reference TRBV7-9 and TRBJ1-5, is DTGVSQNPRHKITKRGQNVTFRCDPISEHNRLYWYRQTLGQGPEFLTYFQNEAQLEKSRLLSDRFSAERPKGSFSTLEIQRTEQGDSAMYLCASTHDNQPQHFGDGTRLSIL.

The gene calls are TRBV7-9 and TRBJ1-6; D not resolved. The V and J ends lost 1 base and 7 bases respectively, with 8 bases between them. CDR1 is SEHNR, CDR2 FQNEAQ, per germline (reference sequence). The length of the CDR3 is 14 residues. The CDR3 protein is CASSLGQRNSPLHF. As DNA, the CDR3 is TGTGCCAGCAGCTTAGGGCAGAGGAATTCACCCCTCCACTTT.

V is TRBV7-8 and J is TRBJ1-5; D is uncertain. This CDR3 is 14 amino acids long. Per germline, CDR1 SGHVS and CDR2 FQNEAQ. Between the trimmed V and J ends, which lost 1 base and 5 bases, there was a span of 9 bases. The CDR3 here is CASSLVQSDQPQHF. The DNA for the CDR3 is TGTGCCAGCAGCTTAGTGCAGAGCGATCAGCCCCAGCATTTT.

The V gene is TRBV6-2 or TRBV6-3, the J gene TRBJ2-2; no clear D. The CDR3 extends over 14 amino acids. Germline V gene data show CDR1 as MNHEY and CDR2 as SVGEGT. V was pared by 4 bases and J by 0 bases, with 6 bases between. CDR3 nucleotide sequence: TGTGCCAGCAGTTCCGACACGAACACCGGGGAGCTGTTTTTT. Translating gives CASSSDTNTGELFF.

The CDR3: CAISDYKRTVNTEAFF. The CDR3 DNA sequence: TGTGCCATCAGTGACTATAAAAGGACAGTGAACACTGAAGCTTTCTTT. The chain combines TRBV10-3 with TRBJ1-1, with D perhaps TRBD1 (6 bases). Germline-derived CDR1 and CDR2 are ENHRY and SYGVKD. V was pared by 3 bases and J by 0 bases, with 14 bases between. The CDR3 spans 16 residues.

The chain carries TRBV19 and TRBJ2-1; D gene ambiguous. V lost 1 base, J lost 9 bases, and 10 bases lay in between. Germline CDR1 reads LNHDA; CDR2 reads SQIVND (reference sequence). There are 13 residues in the CDR3. CDR3 in amino acids: CASSIGFSSEQFF. The CDR3 bases are TGTGCCAGTAGTATAGGTTTTAGTAGTGAGCAGTTCTTC. The full variable domain, its missing parts supplied by reference TRBV19 and TRBJ2-1, is DGGITQSPKYLFRKEGQNVTLSCEQNLNHDAMYWYRQDPGQGLRLIYYSQIVNDFQKGDIAEGYSVSREKKESFPLTVTSAQKNPTAFYLCASSIGFSSEQFFGPGTRLTVL.

This sequence joins TRBV28 and TRBJ2-1, with D tentatively TRBD1 (6 bases). The CDR3 is 12 residues long. Trimming took off 1 base at V and 16 bases at J, with 14 bases between the two ends. Germline V gene sequence: CDR1 MDHEN, CDR2 SYDVKM. CDR3 sequence (DNA): TGTGCCAGCAGTTTATACAGGGAGACTTTCTTCTTC. It is translated as CASSLYRETFFF.

This chain uses TRBV30 with TRBJ2-7, with unresolved D. Germline CDR1 and CDR2: GTSNPN and SVGIG (reference sequence). V lost 7 bases and J 2 bases, leaving 12 bases between the germline ends. The CDR3 spans 12 residues. The CDR3, as DNA: TGTGCCTCCACCTCAGAGACCTACGAGCAGTACTTC. Its protein is CASTSETYEQYF.

The genes are TRBV3-1 (or the pseudogene TRBV3-2) and TRBJ2-5, with 9 bases that match TRBD1. The CDR3 length is 16 residues. Germline V gene lookup returns CDR1 LGHDT and CDR2 YNNKEL (reference sequence). Trimming took 0 bases from V and 5 from J; bases not matched to a gene: 7. CDR3 sequence reads: CASSQDLGQGLETQYF. The CDR3 DNA follows: TGTGCCAGCAGCCAAGATCTGGGACAGGGTTTGGAGACCCAGTACTTC.

CDR3 sequence reads: CASSLGGGVWETQYF. The CDR3 bases are TGTGCCAGCAGCTTAGGGGGGGGCGTTTGGGAGACCCAGTACTTC. The chain links TRBV7-2 to TRBJ2-5; TRBD2 might be the D (7 bases). Trimming removed 1 base at V and 5 bases at J, with 14 bases between. This CDR3 spans 15 amino acids. The germline gives CDR1 SGHTA, CDR2 FQGNSA.

The rearrangement links TRBV7-3 to TRBJ2-3; the match to TRBD2 covers 11 bases. This CDR3 contains 16 residues. V shed 3 bases, J shed 6 bases, and the junction held 8 bases outside the gene matches. Looked up from germline, CDR1 is SGHTA and CDR2 is FQGTGA. The CDR3 here is CASSFRRSGGADTQYF. CDR3 sequence (DNA): TGTGCCAGCAGCTTCCGGCGTAGCGGGGGGGCGGATACGCAGTATTTT.

V and J are TRBV14 and TRBJ2-4; 7 nucleotides line up with TRBD2. The CDR3 runs to 15 residues. The trim removed 1 base at V and 3 bases at J, leaving 3 bases unmatched. Germline CDR1 reads SGHDN; CDR2 reads FVKESK. CDR3 nucleotides: TGTGCCAGCAGCCAAGGAGGGGACTACAAAAACATTCAGTACTTC. It yields the protein CASSQGGDYKNIQYF.

J is TRBJ1-2 and V is TRBV6-5, with TRBD1 identical over 7 bases. This CDR3 is 16 amino acids long. Trimming removed 0 bases from V and 3 bases from J; junction bases left unmatched: 7. Germline values: CDR1 MNHEY, CDR2 SVGAGI. CDR3 sequence: CASSYSKTGSHYGYTF. The CDR3 nucleotides read TGTGCCAGCAGTTACTCGAAGACAGGGTCGCACTATGGCTACACCTTC.

The rearrangement joins TRBV6-5 to TRBJ2-3; the match to TRBD1 covers 8 bases. The CDR3 sequence is 15 residues long. V was pared by 0 bases and J by 1 base, with 0 bases of the junction left unmatched. Germline V CDR1 and CDR2: MNHEY, SVGAGI. This chain's CDR3 is CASSYSGQGTDTQYF. CDR3 in DNA: TGTGCCAGCAGTTACTCGGGACAGGGCACAGATACGCAGTATTTT.

The chain recombines TRBV3-1 (or the pseudogene TRBV3-2) with TRBJ1-2; TRBD1 matches at 10 bases. This CDR3 has 13 amino acids. The germline gives CDR1 LGHDT, CDR2 YNNKEL (reference sequence). The ends lost 4 bases at V and 8 bases at J; junction bases unmatched: 4. For the CDR3, the DNA is TGTGCCAGCAGCCGGGGGACAGGGGAAGGCTACACCTTC. Protein: CASSRGTGEGYTF.

V and J are TRBV19 and TRBJ2-1, with TRBD2 matching over 10 bases. V shed 5 bases and J 4 bases; nucleotides not matched to a gene: 8. Germline V gene lookup returns CDR1 LNHDA and CDR2 SQIVND (reference sequence). This CDR3 has 16 amino acids. The CDR3 spells CASSSRTSGEYNEQFF. The CDR3 DNA is TGTGCCAGTAGTTCCCGGACTAGCGGAGAGTACAATGAGCAGTTCTTC.

CDR3 residues: CASSLTSDRAEAFF. The CDR3, as DNA: TGTGCCAGCAGTTTAACGTCGGACAGGGCTGAAGCTTTCTTT. This chain joins TRBV28 and TRBJ1-1; 8 positions match TRBD1. Germline CDR1 and CDR2: MDHEN and SYDVKM. The length of the CDR3 is 14 residues. Trimming took 2 bases from V and 6 from J; bases not matched to a gene: 5.

The chain joins TRBV19 to TRBJ1-2; D is perhaps TRBD1 (6 bases). Germline assignment: CDR1 LNHDA and CDR2 SQIVND (reference sequence). The V end lost 5 bases, the J end lost 7 bases, and 23 bases lay between the germline ends. This CDR3 has 16 residues. The CDR3 loop reads CASSPGQSPYSGGYTF. As DNA, the CDR3 is TGTGCCAGTAGTCCCGGACAGTCCCCCTATAGTGGTGGCTACACCTTC.

The gene calls are TRBV12-3 or TRBV12-4 and TRBJ2-7; D is unresolved. With 5 bases removed from V and 4 bases from J, the gap between germline ends came to 6 bases. There are 11 residues in the CDR3. CDR3 DNA sequence: TGTGCCAGCAGTCTGGGTTACGAGCAGTACTTC. The encoded protein is CASSLGYEQYF.

The chain uses TRBV10-3 and TRBJ2-2; D unclear. This CDR3 comprises 11 residues. V lost 6 bases, J lost 3 bases, and 2 bases lay in between. In germline, CDR1 is ENHRY, CDR2 SYGVKD. The CDR3, as DNA: TGTGCCATCAGGGACACCGGGGAGCTGTTTTTT. It translates to CAIRDTGELFF.

V is TRBV5-1 and J is TRBJ1-4; TRBD1 agrees at 7 bases. The CDR3 has 16 residues. The trim removed 4 bases at V and 5 bases at J, leaving 11 bases unmatched. Looked up from germline, CDR1 is SGHRS and CDR2 is YFSETQ. In DNA, the CDR3 is TGCGCCAGCAGCCCTGGGACAGAGTCCTTGAATGAAAAACTGTTTTTT. This translates into CASSPGTESLNEKLFF. The full variable domain, completed using reference TRBV5-1 and TRBJ1-4, is KAGVTQTPRYLIKTRGQQVTLSCSPISGHRSVSWYQQTPGQGLQFLFEYFSETQRNKGNFPGRFSGRQFSNSRSEMNVSTLELGDSALYLCASSPGTESLNEKLFFGSGTQLSVL.